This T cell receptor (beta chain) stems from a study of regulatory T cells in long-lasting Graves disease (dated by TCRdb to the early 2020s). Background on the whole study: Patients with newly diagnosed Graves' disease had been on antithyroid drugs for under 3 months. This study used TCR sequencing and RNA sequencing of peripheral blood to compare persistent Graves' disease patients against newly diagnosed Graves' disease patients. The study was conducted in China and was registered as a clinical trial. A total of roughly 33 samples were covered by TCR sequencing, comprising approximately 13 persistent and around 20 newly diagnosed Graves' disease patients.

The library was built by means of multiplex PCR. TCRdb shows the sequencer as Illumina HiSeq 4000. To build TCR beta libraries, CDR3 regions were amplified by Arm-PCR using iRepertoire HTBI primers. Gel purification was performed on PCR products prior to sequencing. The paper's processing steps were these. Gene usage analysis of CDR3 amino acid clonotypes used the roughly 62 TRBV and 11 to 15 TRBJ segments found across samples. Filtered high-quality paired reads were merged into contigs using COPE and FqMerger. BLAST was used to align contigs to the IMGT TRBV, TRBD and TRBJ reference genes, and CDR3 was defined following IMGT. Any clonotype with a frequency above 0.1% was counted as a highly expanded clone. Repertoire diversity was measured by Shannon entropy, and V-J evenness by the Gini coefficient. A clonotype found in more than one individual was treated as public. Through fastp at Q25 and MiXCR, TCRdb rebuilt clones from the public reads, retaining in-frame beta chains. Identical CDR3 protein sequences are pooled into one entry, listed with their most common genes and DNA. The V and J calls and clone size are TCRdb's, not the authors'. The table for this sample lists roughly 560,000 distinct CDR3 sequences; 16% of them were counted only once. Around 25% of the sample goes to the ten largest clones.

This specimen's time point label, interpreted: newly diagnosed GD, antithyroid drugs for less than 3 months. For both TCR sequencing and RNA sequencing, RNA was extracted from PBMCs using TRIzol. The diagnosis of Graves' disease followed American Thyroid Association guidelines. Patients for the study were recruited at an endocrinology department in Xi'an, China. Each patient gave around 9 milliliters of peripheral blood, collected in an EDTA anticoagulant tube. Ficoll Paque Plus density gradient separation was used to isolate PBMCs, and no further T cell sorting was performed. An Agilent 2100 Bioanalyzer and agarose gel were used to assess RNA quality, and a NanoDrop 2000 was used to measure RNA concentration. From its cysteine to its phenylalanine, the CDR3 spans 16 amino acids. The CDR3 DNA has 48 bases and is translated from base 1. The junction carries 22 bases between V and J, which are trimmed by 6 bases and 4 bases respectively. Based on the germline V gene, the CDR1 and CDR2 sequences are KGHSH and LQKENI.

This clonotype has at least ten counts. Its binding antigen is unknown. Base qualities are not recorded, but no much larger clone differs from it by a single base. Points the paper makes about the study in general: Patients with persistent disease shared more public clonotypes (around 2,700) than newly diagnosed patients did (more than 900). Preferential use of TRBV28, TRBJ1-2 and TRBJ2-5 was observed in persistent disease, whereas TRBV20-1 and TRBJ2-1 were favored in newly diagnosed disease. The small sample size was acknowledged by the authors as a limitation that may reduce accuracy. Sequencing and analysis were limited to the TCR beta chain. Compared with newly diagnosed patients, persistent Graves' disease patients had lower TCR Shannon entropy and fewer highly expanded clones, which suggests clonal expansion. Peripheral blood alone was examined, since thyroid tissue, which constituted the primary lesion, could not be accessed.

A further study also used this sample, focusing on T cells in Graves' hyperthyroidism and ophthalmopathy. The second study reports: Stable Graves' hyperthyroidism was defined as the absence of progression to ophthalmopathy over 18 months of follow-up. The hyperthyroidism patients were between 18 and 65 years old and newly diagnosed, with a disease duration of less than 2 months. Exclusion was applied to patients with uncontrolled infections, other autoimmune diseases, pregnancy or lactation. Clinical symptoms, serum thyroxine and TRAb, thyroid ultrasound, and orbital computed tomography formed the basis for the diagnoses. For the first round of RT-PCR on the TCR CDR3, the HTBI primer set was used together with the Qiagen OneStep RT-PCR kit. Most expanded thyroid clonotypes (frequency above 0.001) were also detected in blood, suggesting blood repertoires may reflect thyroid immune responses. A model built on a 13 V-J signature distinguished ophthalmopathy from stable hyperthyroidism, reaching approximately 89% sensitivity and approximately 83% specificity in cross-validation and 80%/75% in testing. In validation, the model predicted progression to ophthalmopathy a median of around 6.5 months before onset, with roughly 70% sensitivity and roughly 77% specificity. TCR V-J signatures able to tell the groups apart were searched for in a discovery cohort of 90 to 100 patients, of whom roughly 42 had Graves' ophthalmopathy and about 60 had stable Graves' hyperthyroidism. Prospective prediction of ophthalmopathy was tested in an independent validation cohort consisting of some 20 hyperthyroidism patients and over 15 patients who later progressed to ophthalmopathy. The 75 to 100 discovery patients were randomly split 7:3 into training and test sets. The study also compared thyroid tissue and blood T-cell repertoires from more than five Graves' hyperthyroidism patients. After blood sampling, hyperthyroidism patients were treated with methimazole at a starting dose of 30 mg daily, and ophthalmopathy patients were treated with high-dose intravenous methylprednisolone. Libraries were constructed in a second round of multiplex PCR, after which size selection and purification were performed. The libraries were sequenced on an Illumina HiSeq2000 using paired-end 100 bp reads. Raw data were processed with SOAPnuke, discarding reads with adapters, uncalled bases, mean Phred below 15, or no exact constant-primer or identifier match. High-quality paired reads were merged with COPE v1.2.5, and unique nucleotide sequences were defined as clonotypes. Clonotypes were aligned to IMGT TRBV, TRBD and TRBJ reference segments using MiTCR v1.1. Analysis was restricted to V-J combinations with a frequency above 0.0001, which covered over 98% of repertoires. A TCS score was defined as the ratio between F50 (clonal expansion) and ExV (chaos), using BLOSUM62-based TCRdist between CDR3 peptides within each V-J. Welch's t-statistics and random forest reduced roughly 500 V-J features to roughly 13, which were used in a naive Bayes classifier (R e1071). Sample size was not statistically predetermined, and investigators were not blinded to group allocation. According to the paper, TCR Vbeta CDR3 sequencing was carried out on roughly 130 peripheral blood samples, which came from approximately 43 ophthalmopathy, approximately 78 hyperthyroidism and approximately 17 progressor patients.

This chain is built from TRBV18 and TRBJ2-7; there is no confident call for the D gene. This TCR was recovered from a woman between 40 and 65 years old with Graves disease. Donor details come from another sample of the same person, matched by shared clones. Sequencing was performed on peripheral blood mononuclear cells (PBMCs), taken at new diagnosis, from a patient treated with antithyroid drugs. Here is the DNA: TGTGCCAGCTCGCCGGAATTAATGGGGTTACGTTACGAGCAGTACTTC. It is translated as CASSPELMGLRYEQYF.